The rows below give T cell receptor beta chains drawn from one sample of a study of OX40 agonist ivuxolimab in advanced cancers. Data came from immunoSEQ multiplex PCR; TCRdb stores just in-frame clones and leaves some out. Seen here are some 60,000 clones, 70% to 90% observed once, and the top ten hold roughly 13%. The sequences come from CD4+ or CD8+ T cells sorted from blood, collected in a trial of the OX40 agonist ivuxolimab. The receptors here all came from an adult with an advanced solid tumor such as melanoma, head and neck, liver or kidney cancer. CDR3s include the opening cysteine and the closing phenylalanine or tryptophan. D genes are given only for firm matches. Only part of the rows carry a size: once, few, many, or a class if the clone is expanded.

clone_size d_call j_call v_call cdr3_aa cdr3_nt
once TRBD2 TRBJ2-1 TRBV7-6 CASSLAVAGANRDEQFF TGTGCCAGCAGCTTAGCTGTAGCGGGAGCTAATCGGGATGAGCAGTTCTTC
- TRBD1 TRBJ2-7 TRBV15 CATSEGALWSYEQYF TGTGCCACCAGCGAGGGGGCACTTTGGTCCTACGAGCAGTACTTC
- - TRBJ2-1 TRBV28 CASSQSMAGSYNEQFF TGTGCCAGCAGCCAATCGATGGCGGGATCCTACAATGAGCAGTTCTTC
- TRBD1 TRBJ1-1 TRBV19 CASSARGLTEAFF TGTGCCAGTAGTGCGAGGGGGCTTACTGAAGCTTTCTTT
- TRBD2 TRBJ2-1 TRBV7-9 CASSLSPAGWDEQFF TGTGCCAGCAGCTTAAGTCCAGCGGGGTGGGATGAGCAGTTCTTC
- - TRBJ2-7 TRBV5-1 CASRAGDTTYEQYF TGCGCCAGCAGGGCCGGGGACACCACCTACGAGCAGTACTTC
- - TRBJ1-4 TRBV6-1 CASSVDSRNEKLFF TGTGCCAGCAGTGTTGACAGTAGAAATGAAAAACTGTTTTTT
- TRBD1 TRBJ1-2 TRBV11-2 CASSLPRTGARDGYTF TGTGCCAGCAGCTTACCCAGGACAGGGGCCCGGGATGGCTACACCTTC
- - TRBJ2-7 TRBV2 CASRGFYEQYF TGTGCCAGCAGGGGGTTTTACGAGCAGTACTTC
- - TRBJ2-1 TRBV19 CASKGRGQYNEQFF TGTGCCAGTAAGGGACGCGGCCAATACAATGAGCAGTTCTTC
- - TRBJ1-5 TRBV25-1 CASSEAVRGPSSNQPQHF TGTGCCAGCAGTGAAGCGGTGAGGGGACCCTCGAGCAATCAGCCCCAGCATTTT
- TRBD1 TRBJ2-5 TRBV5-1 CASSLTGGRETQYF TGCGCCAGCAGCTTGACAGGGGGCAGGGAGACCCAGTACTTC
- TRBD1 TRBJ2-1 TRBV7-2 CASSLGQGGIGEQFF TGTGCCAGCAGCTTGGGACAGGGGGGAATTGGTGAGCAGTTCTTC
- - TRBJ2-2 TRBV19 CASSPGRGGELFF TGTGCCAGTAGTCCCGGGAGAGGCGGGGAGCTGTTTTTT
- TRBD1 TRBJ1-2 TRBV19 CASSIDNRQGQGYTF TGTGCCAGTAGTATAGACAACCGACAGGGGCAAGGCTACACCTTC
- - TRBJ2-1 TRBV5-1 CASSLDAGLDSYNEQFF TGCGCCAGCAGCTTGGATGCAGGGCTTGATTCCTACAATGAGCAGTTCTTC
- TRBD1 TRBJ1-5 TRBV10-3 CATTGGNNQPQHF TGTGCCACGACAGGGGGAAACAATCAGCCCCAGCATTTT
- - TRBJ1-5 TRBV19 CASSIGGGSNQPQHF TGTGCCAGTAGTATAGGGGGGGGGAGCAATCAGCCCCAGCATTTT
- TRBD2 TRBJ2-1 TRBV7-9 CASSGTSGSYEQFF TGTGCCAGCAGCGGGACTAGCGGGAGCTATGAGCAGTTCTTC
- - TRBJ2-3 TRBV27 CASSLGGSTDTQYF TGTGCCAGCAGTTTAGGAGGTAGCACAGATACGCAGTATTTT
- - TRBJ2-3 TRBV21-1 CASSKGWGRPNDTQYF TGTGCCAGCAGCAAAGGGTGGGGACGACCCAACGATACGCAGTATTTT
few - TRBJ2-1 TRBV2 CASTRDRNNEQFF TGTGCCAGCACCAGGGACCGGAACAATGAGCAGTTCTTC
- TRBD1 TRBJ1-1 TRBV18 CASSLTQQGFAFF TGTGCCAGCTCACTGACCCAACAGGGGTTTGCTTTCTTT
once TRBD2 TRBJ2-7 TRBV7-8 CASSWRTSGRKSYEQYF TGTGCCAGCAGCTGGAGGACTAGCGGGAGGAAATCCTACGAGCAGTACTTC
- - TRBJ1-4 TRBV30 CAWSLGEKLFF TGTGCCTGGAGTCTTGGTGAAAAACTGTTTTTT
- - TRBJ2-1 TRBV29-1 CSPRDGYNEQFF TGCAGCCCCAGGGACGGGTACAATGAGCAGTTCTTC
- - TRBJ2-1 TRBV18 CASSSNNEQFF TGTGCCAGCTCGTCCAATAATGAGCAGTTCTTC
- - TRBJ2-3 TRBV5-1 CASSLLGSRTDTQYF TGCGCCAGCAGCTTGTTGGGGAGTAGAACAGATACGCAGTATTTT
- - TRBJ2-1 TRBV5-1 CASSWTIGGEEQFF TGCGCCAGCAGCTGGACTATAGGGGGTGAGGAGCAGTTCTTC
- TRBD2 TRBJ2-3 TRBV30 CAYRLAGADTQYF TGTGCCTATAGGTTAGCGGGAGCAGATACGCAGTATTTT
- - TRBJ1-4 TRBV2 CASSIQGTTNEKLFF TGTGCCAGCAGTATTCAGGGAACAACTAATGAAAAACTGTTTTTT
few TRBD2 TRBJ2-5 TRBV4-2 CASSQDREGQETQYF TGTGCCAGCAGCCAAGATCGGGAGGGCCAAGAGACCCAGTACTTC
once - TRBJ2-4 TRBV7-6 CASSSGDGKNIQYF TGTGCCAGCAGCTCCGGGGACGGAAAAAACATTCAGTACTTC
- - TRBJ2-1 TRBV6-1 CASSVTGYNEQFF TGTGCCAGCAGTGTTACTGGATACAATGAGCAGTTCTTC
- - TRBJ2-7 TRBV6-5 CASSYSQSSYEQYF TGTGCCAGCAGTTACTCACAGAGCTCCTACGAGCAGTACTTC
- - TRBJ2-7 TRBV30 CAWSLQGYEQYF TGTGCCTGGAGTCTGCAGGGCTACGAGCAGTACTTC
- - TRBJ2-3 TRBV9 CASSESLSDTQYF TGTGCCAGCAGCGAATCGCTGTCAGATACGCAGTATTTT
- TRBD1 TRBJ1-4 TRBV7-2 CASSLVRGPEKLFF TGTGCCAGCAGCTTGGTCAGGGGGCCTGAAAAACTGTTTTTT
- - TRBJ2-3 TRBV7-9 CASRRGAKPDTQYF TGTGCCAGCAGACGGGGGGCAAAACCAGATACGCAGTATTTT
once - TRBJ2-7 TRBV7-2 CASSFGGGPYEQYF TGTGCCAGCAGCTTTGGGGGAGGACCCTACGAGCAGTACTTC
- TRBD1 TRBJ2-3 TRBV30 CAWDRGYFNTQYF TGTGCCTGGGACAGGGGGTATTTCAATACGCAGTATTTT
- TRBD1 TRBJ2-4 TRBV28 CASSSPGRTGKNIQYF TGTGCCAGCAGTTCCCCTGGGAGGACAGGGAAAAACATTCAGTACTTC
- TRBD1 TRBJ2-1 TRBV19 CASSNLGSGQGAYNEQFF TGTGCCAGTAGTAATTTGGGGTCGGGACAGGGGGCCTACAATGAGCAGTTCTTC
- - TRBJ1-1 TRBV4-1 CASSQEREYTEAFF TGCGCCAGCAGCCAAGAGAGGGAGTACACTGAAGCTTTCTTT
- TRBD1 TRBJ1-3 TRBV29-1 CSVGQGNSGNTIYF TGCAGCGTCGGACAGGGGAACTCTGGAAACACCATATATTTT
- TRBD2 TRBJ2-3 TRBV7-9 CASSRGTSGGSTDTQYF TGTGCCAGCAGCAGAGGGACTAGCGGGGGAAGCACAGATACGCAGTATTTT
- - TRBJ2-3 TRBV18 CASSPGTPQNTDTQYF TGTGCCAGCTCACCTGGGACACCTCAAAACACAGATACGCAGTATTTT
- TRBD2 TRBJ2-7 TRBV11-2 CASSLERGRGEQYF TGTGCCAGCAGCTTAGAGCGCGGGAGAGGTGAGCAGTACTTC